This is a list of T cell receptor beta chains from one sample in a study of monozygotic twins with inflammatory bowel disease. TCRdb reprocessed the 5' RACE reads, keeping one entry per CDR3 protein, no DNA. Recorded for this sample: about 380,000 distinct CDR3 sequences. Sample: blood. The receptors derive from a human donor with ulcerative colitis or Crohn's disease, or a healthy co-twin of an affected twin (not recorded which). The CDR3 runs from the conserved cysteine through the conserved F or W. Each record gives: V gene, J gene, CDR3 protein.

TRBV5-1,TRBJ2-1,CASSLLVSYNEQFF
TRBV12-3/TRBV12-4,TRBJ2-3,CASSSYLGRKSSTDTQYF
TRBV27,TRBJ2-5,CASSLSRGDHQETQYF
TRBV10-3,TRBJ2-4,CAISEGDGEKNIQYF
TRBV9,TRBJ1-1,CASSAVARGPSDLGAFF
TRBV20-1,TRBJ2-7,CSASRGGRSYEQYF
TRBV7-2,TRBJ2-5,CASSFQGIVGETQYF
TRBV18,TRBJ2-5,CASSPFAGEETQYF
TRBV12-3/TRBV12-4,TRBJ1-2,CASRMEQGSYGYTF
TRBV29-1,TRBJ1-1,CSVDPQEETEAFF
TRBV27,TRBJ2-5,CASSILAGDIQETQYF
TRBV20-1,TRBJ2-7,CSAREGQGLRYEQYF
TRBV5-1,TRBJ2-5,CASSLVFSGQEETQYF
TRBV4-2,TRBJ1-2,CASSQERAGANYGYTF
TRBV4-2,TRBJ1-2,CASSQDRPDRGNGYTF
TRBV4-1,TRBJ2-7,CASSRDGAYEQYF
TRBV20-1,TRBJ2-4,CSARSPSGRVKNIQYF
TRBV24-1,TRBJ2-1,CATSQTRGPYGSYNEQFF
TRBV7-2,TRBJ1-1,CASSFGIQGEAFF
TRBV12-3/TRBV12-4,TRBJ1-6,CASSFWGTGWGSPLHF
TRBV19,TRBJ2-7,CASKGQGMHEQYF
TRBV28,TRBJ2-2,CASSSDRGRRGGGELFF
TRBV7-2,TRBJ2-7,CASSLGLRGYEQYF
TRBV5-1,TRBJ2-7,CASSRLGEVDYEQYF
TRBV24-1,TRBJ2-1,CATSEQTSGGNYNEQFF
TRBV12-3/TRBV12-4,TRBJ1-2,CASRRQGAKERYTF
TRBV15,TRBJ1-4,CATSRDQREKLFF
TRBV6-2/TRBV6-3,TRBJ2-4,CASSYVWYSLAKNIQYF
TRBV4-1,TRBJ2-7,CASRSQADYEQYF
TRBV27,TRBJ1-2,CASSLRGLNYGYTF
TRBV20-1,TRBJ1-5,CSATPGQGLWEGSNQPQHF
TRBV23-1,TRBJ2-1,CASSQSGDGEQFF
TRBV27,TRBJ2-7,CASSLGTSGGNHEQYF
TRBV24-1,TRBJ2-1,CATSDLGTDEQFF
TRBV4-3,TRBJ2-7,CASSHLPGQRSYEQYF
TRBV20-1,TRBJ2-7,CSARDVVDRGAYEQYF
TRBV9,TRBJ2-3,CASSDTIAGRVTDTQYF
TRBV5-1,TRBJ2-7,CASSLVSSGGPF
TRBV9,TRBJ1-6,CASSRSPDVGSYNSPLHF
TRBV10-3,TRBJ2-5,CAIMWSGQGERETQYF
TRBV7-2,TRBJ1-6,CASSSRDKRLPLHF
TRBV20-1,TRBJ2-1,CSARGQPRSYNEQFF
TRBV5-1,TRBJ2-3,CASSTGRQLDTQYF
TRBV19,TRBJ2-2,CASSTGLAGTGELFF
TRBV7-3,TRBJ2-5,CASSLRGRGLGETQYF
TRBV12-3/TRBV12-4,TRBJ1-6,CASSYWDSPLHF
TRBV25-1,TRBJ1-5,CASSDAGTGGNNQPQHF
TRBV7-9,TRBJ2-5,CASSLVRTGGDQETQYF
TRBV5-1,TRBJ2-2,CASRSRTNTGELFF
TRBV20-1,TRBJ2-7,CSAPNRGLGYEQYF
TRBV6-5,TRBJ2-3,CASSYSGTMSTDTQYF
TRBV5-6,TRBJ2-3,CASSWGTSTDTQYF
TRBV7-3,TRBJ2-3,CASSFGLARSPDTQYF
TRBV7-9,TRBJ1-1,CASSPRASTEAFF
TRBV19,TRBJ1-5,CASSILGGSNQPQHF
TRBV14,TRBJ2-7,CASSPFPRTAQYF
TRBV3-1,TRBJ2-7,CASIHSTGTEQYF